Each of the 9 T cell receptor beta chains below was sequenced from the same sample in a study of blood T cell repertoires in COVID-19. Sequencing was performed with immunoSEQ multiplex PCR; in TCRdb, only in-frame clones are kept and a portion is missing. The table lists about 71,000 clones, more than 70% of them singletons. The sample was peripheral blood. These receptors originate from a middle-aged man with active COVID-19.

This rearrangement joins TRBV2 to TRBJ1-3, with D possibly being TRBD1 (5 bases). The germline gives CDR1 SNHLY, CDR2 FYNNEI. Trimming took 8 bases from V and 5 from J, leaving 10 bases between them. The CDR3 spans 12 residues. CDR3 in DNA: TGTGCCAGCGGGGGGATGAGAAACACCATATATTTT. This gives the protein CASGGMRNTIYF.

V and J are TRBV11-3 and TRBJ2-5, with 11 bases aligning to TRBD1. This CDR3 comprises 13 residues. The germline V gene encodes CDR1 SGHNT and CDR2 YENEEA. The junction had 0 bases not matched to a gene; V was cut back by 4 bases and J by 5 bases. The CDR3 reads CASSWDRGETQYF. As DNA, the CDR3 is TGTGCCAGCAGCTGGGACAGGGGGGAGACCCAGTACTTC.

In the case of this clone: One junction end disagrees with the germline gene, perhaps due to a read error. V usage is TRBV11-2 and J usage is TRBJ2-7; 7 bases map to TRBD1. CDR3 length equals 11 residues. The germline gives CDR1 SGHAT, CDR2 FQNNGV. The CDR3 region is CASSLSTGTHF. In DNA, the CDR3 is TGTGCCAGCAGCTTATCGACAGGGACCCACTTC.

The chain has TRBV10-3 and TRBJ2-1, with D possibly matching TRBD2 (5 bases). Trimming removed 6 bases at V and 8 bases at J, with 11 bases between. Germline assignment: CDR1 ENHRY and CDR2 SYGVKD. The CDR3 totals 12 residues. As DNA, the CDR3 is TGTGCCATCAGCCTTGAGGGCCATGAGCAGTTCTTC. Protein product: CAISLEGHEQFF.

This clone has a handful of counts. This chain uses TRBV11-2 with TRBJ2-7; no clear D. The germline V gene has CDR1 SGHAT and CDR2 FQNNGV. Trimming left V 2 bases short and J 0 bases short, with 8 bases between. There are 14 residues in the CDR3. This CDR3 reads CASSLQISSYEQYV. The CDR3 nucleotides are TGTGCCAGCAGCTTACAGATAAGCTCCTACGAGCAGTACGTC.

CDR3 amino acids: CASSYGVGAFF. The CDR3 DNA sequence: TGTGCCAGCAGTTACGGAGTGGGAGCTTTCTTT. V usage is TRBV6-2 or TRBV6-3 and J usage is TRBJ1-1; no firm D call. The germline CDR1 and CDR2 sequences are MNHEY and SVGEGT. Trimming stripped 2 bases from V and 10 bases from J, with 8 bases between. This CDR3 is built from 11 residues.

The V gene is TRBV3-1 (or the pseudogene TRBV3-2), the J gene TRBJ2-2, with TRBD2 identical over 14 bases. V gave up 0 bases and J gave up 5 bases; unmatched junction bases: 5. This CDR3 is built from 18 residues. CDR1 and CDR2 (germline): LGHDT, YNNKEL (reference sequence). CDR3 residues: CASSQEGLAGVGTGELFF. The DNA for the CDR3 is TGTGCCAGCAGCCAAGAGGGACTAGCGGGGGTGGGGACCGGGGAGCTGTTTTTT.

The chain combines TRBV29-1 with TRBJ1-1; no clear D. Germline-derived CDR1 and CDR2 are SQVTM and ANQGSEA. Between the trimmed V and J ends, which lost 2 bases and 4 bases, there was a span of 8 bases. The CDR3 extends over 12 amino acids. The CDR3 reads CSVERDLTEAFF. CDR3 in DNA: TGCAGCGTTGAACGGGATCTCACTGAAGCTTTCTTT.

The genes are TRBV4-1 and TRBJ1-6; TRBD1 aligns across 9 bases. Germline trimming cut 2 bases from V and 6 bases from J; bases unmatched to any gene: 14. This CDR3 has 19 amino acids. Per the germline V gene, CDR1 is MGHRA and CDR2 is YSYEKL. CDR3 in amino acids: CASSQRMVDRDRVNSPLHF. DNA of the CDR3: TGCGCCAGCAGCCAAAGGATGGTTGATAGGGACAGGGTTAATTCACCCCTCCACTTT.